This T cell receptor beta chain was obtained from a study of long-term antiretroviral therapy in people with HIV. Broader study findings: Relative to transplant donor controls, diversity remained lower despite increasing after ART.

Details on this clone: Its target is unknown.

The CDR3 contains 17 residues. This was the immunoSEQ v3.0 assay at survey level. Libraries were prepared by immunoSEQ multiplex PCR; TCRdb keeps only in-frame clonotypes and omits some of them. The sample has around 13,000 clones; more than 80% are singletons. This sequence originates from a man aged 40-49 years with HIV. The V gene is TRBV21-1, the J gene TRBJ2-1; the table calls TRBD2, which could not be checked here. TRBV21-1 is a known pseudogene. Sequencing used unsorted PBMCs, obtained 3.2 years before starting antiretroviral therapy. In nucleotides, the CDR3 is TGTGCCAGCATCGACCCCCTTCGGACTAGCGACTACAATGAGCAGTTCTTC. Translated: CASIDPLRTSDYNEQFF.